This entry lists 27 T cell receptor beta chains sequenced from one sample in a study of T cell repertoires in cytomegalovirus infection (dated by TCRdb to between 2017 and 2020). The run used an Illumina HiSeq 1500. TCRdb reprocessed the public reads (quality trimming at Q25 with fastp, clone calling with MiXCR) and kept in-frame beta chains. Rows are unified per CDR3 protein, each entry keeping the most common DNA and genes. In all, the sample holds fewer than 900,000 distinct CDR3 sequences, and 25% to 30% of those were seen once. The ten largest account for around 12% of the sample. The treatment or condition label for this specimen denotes: in vitro stimulation with specific CMV peptide epitopes to enrich CMV-specific T cells. What these receptors recognize is not known. The input for sequencing was cultured CD8+ T cells from PBMCs, taken from culture after CMV antigen stimulation. These receptor sequences come from a human donor in good health (CMV status not recorded). Some clones in this sample may be carry-over from other donors' samples.

The chain carries TRBV6-5 and TRBJ1-4; perhaps TRBD1 as D (5 bases). Germline lookup yields CDR1 MNHEY and CDR2 SVGAGI. This CDR3 comprises 15 residues. V lost 4 bases and J 7 bases, leaving 16 bases between the germline ends. The CDR3 is CASSSGRQGSEKLFF. The CDR3 coding sequence is TGTGCCAGCAGTTCCGGGAGGCAGGGAAGTGAAAAACTGTTTTTT.

This clonotype was detected many times. This CDR3 is CASSLTQETQYF. CDR3 nucleotide sequence: TGTGCCAGCAGCTTAACCCAAGAGACCCAGTACTTC. This chain uses TRBV7-9 with TRBJ2-5; no firm D call. This CDR3 has 12 residues. Germline CDR1 is SEHNR and CDR2 is FQNEAQ (reference sequence). V was pared by 2 bases and J by 1 base, with 2 bases between. Full variable domain (rest looked up from reference TRBV7-9 and TRBJ2-5): DTGVSQNPRHKITKRGQNVTFRCDPISEHNRLYWYRQTLGQGPEFLTYFQNEAQLEKSRLLSDRFSAERPKGSFSTLEIQRTEQGDSAMYLCASSLTQETQYFGPGTRLLVL.

The genes are TRBV4-1 and TRBJ1-2; D gene ambiguous. This CDR3 comprises 15 residues. In germline, CDR1 is MGHRA, CDR2 YSYEKL. Trimming took off 0 bases at V and 6 bases at J, with 14 bases between the two ends. The CDR3 DNA reads as TGCGCCAGCAGCCAAGATCCCGGGAGAGCCAATGGCTACACCTTC. It translates to CASSQDPGRANGYTF.

The V and J genes are TRBV27 and TRBJ2-3, with 9 bases that match TRBD2. CDR3 length: 14 amino acids. With 7 bases clipped from V and 4 bases from J, the junction kept 6 bases outside the gene matches. Germline lookup yields CDR1 MNHEY and CDR2 SMNVEV (reference sequence). The CDR3: CASTWGGGADTQYF. Written as DNA, the CDR3 is TGTGCCAGCACCTGGGGCGGGGGGGCAGATACGCAGTATTTT.

Written as DNA, the CDR3 is TGTGCCAGCAGTTTAACGAAATCCGGGAGTCAGCCCCAGCATTTT. Its translation: CASSLTKSGSQPQHF. The chain is built from TRBV27 and TRBJ1-5; D call uncertain. V lost 2 bases to trimming and J lost 6 bases, with 14 bases between them. The germline CDR1 and CDR2 sequences are MNHEY and SMNVEV (reference sequence). The CDR3 is made up of 15 amino acids.

This rearrangement joins TRBV6-2 or TRBV6-3 to TRBJ1-2, with 9 bases matching TRBD1. The CDR3 is 18 amino acids. The trim removed 0 bases at V and 4 bases at J, leaving 12 bases unmatched. Germline values: CDR1 MNHEY, CDR2 SVGEGT. As DNA, the CDR3 is TGTGCCAGCAGTTACTCCTCCGCGGCGCGACAGGGGGTCTATGGCTACACCTTC. This codes for CASSYSSAARQGVYGYTF.

J is TRBJ1-1 and V is TRBV6-6; tentative D call: TRBD1 (5 bases). The V end lost 5 bases, the J end lost 11 bases, and 18 bases lay between the germline ends. The CDR3 runs to 13 residues. Germline CDR1 and CDR2: MNHNY and SVGAGI (reference sequence). The CDR3 region has the DNA TGTGCCAGCAGTGATTTTACAGGCGGGGAGGCTTTCTTT. Its translation: CASSDFTGGEAFF.

This clonotype was seen repeatedly, ten times or more. The V and J genes are TRBV6-1 and TRBJ2-3; tentatively, D is TRBD2 (5 bases). CDR1 MNHNS and CDR2 SASEGT come from the germline V gene. V gave up 10 bases and J gave up 2 bases, with 22 bases separating them. This CDR3 has 16 amino acids. The CDR3 nucleotides are TGTGCCATCTTTCCTCTCCGGGAACCCCACACAGATACGCAGTATTTT. It translates to CAIFPLREPHTDTQYF.

The chain links TRBV27 to TRBJ1-5; no firm D call. The V and J ends lost 5 bases and 0 bases respectively, with 26 bases between them. CDR3 length: 20 residues. CDR1 and CDR2 from the germline V gene are MNHEY and SMNVEV (reference sequence). The DNA of the CDR3 is TGTGCCAGCAGTGCCCAAGGTTTTGGGCCGCTGCTAGATAGCAATCAGCCCCAGCATTTT. Translated: CASSAQGFGPLLDSNQPQHF.

V usage is TRBV6-1 and J usage is TRBJ1-1; D unresolved. Germline V gene sequence: CDR1 MNHNS, CDR2 SASEGT. The CDR3 extends over 13 amino acids. The CDR3 DNA sequence: TGTGCTTGTCCCTCCGTCTCAGACACTGAAGCTTTCTTT. The encoded protein is CACPSVSDTEAFF.

This clonotype has a handful of counts. The chain employs TRBV10-3 and TRBJ2-7; D is perhaps TRBD2 (5 bases). The V gene's germline CDR1 is ENHRY and CDR2 SYGVKD. This CDR3 has 15 residues. V was trimmed by 0 bases and J by 3 bases, leaving 12 bases between them. The CDR3 spells CAISESSGEHYEQYV. The CDR3 coding sequence is TGTGCCATCAGTGAGTCGTCCGGGGAGCACTACGAGCAGTACGTC.

This clonotype was recorded at least ten times. The rearrangement uses TRBV7-6 and TRBJ2-1; TRBD1 aligns across 8 bases. Trimming removed 5 bases from V and 4 bases from J; junction bases left unmatched: 13. Looked up from germline, CDR1 is SGHVS and CDR2 is FNYEAQ. This CDR3 comprises 17 residues. CDR3 in DNA: TGTGCCAGCAGCCCCCTTCGCAGACAGGGGAGGTACAATGAGCAGTTCTTC. Its protein product is CASSPLRRQGRYNEQFF.

This clonotype has ten or more counts. The chain carries TRBV12-3 or TRBV12-4 and TRBJ2-1; 7 bases map to TRBD2. This CDR3 comprises 14 residues. The trim removed 4 bases at V and 6 bases at J, leaving 6 bases unmatched. This chain's CDR3 is CASSWGGFGNEQFF. The CDR3 nucleotides read TGTGCCAGCAGTTGGGGGGGATTCGGCAATGAGCAGTTCTTC.

This clonotype was seen more than once but under ten times. The CDR3 reads CASSGMTDTQYF. DNA for the CDR3: TGCGCCAGCAGTGGAATGACAGATACGCAGTATTTT. J is TRBJ2-3 and V is TRBV10-2; the D is unclear. Per the germline V gene, CDR1 is WSHSY and CDR2 is SAAADI. Trimming shortened V by 4 bases and J by 3 bases, and 5 bases separated the two germline ends. The CDR3 is 12 residues long.

This clonotype has ten or more counts. Here the CDR3 DNA reads TGTGCCAGCCTCGGGCAGGGCCCGAACACTGAAGCTTTCTTT. This encodes CASLGQGPNTEAFF. The chain has TRBV7-9 and TRBJ1-1; perhaps TRBD1 as D (5 bases). V gave up 8 bases and J gave up 1 base, with 14 bases separating them. CDR3 length equals 14 residues. Per the germline V gene, CDR1 is SEHNR and CDR2 is FQNEAQ (reference sequence).

This clonotype was found a few times. This chain joins TRBV19 and TRBJ2-1; D may be TRBD1 or TRBD2 (5 bases each). This CDR3 comprises 16 residues. V was trimmed by 2 bases and J by 0 bases, leaving 11 bases between them. Germline V gene lookup returns CDR1 LNHDA and CDR2 SQIVND (reference sequence). CDR3: CASSIQGDSSYNEQFF. The CDR3 DNA is TGTGCCAGTAGTATACAGGGAGACAGCTCCTACAATGAGCAGTTCTTC.

The rearrangement uses TRBV10-3 and TRBJ1-5; D is perhaps TRBD1 (6 bases). Trimming removed 2 bases at V and 4 bases at J, with 12 bases between. Germline CDR1 and CDR2: ENHRY and SYGVKD. The CDR3 has 15 residues. The DNA for the CDR3 is TGTGCCATCAGTGAGAGCCGGGACACTAATCAGCCCCAGCATTTT. Translating gives CAISESRDTNQPQHF.

This clonotype came up many times. This rearrangement joins TRBV7-6 to TRBJ1-1, with D maybe TRBD1 (5 bases). Germline CDR1 SGHVS, CDR2 FNYEAQ. V lost 2 bases and J lost 3, with 13 bases in between. This CDR3 is built from 15 residues. The CDR3 sequence: CASSLRRGADTEAFF. The DNA of the CDR3 is TGTGCCAGCAGCTTAAGAAGAGGGGCGGACACTGAAGCTTTCTTT.

This clonotype was counted ten times or more. V and J are TRBV7-2 and TRBJ2-7, with TRBD1 matching over 8 bases. The CDR3 is 15 residues long. J gave up 0 bases and V 5 bases, and 6 bases lay outside the gene matches. CDR1 is SGHTA, CDR2 FQGNSA, per germline. The CDR3 region has the DNA TGTGCCAGCAGCAAAGGGACAGGTACCTCCTACGAGCAGTACGTC. It encodes CASSKGTGTSYEQYV.

The chain is built from TRBV6-6 and TRBJ2-2; D perhaps matches TRBD1 (6 bases). Per germline, CDR1 MNHNY and CDR2 SVGAGI (reference sequence). CDR3 length equals 19 residues. Trimming stripped 2 bases from V and 7 bases from J, with 26 bases between. CDR3 nucleotide sequence: TGTGCCAGCAGTTACCTCCTTTTGTCATCCACAGGGAAGGTCGGGGAGCTGTTTTTT. Translation: CASSYLLLSSTGKVGELFF.

The chain links TRBV13 to TRBJ1-2; D unclear. Germline V CDR1 and CDR2: PRHDT, FYEKMQ (reference sequence). V was pared by 5 bases and J by 2 bases, with 12 bases between. The length of the CDR3 is 14 residues. CDR3 in amino acids: CASSPARRNYGYTF. As DNA, the CDR3 is TGTGCCAGCAGCCCCGCTAGGAGAAACTATGGCTACACCTTC.

The chain combines TRBV9 with TRBJ2-5; D not resolved. Looked up from germline, CDR1 is SGDLS and CDR2 is YYNGEE. Trimming stripped 0 bases from V and 4 bases from J, with 10 bases between. This CDR3 has 14 residues. The DNA of the CDR3 is TGTGCCAGCAGCGTAGGGCTAAATGGAGAGACCCAGTACTTC. Translated, it gives CASSVGLNGETQYF. The full variable domain, in which reference TRBV9 and TRBJ2-5 provide the parts outside the CDR3, is DSGVTQTPKHLITATGQRVTLRCSPRSGDLSVYWYQQSLDQGLQFLIQYYNGEERAKGNILERFSAQQFPDLHSELNLSSLELGDSALYFCASSVGLNGETQYFGPGTRLLVL.

This clonotype was seen ten or more times. CDR3 in amino acids: CASSRVGGEQYF. CDR3 nucleotide sequence: TGTGCCAGCAGCCGGGTCGGGGGGGAGCAGTACTTC. The chain links TRBV7-6 to TRBJ2-7; 7 bases are a match to TRBD2. This CDR3 has 12 residues. V lost 5 bases to trimming and J lost 7 bases; unmatched junction nucleotides: 5. CDR1 is SGHVS, CDR2 FNYEAQ, per germline.

The V and J genes are TRBV18 and TRBJ2-5; weak D call: TRBD1 (6 bases). CDR1 and CDR2 from the germline V gene are KGHSH and LQKENI. There are 15 residues in the CDR3. V lost 3 bases to trimming and J lost 0 bases, with 11 bases between them. CDR3 region: CASSPGHGNQETQYF. The CDR3 DNA reads as TGTGCCAGCTCACCGGGACACGGAAACCAAGAGACCCAGTACTTC.

Concerning this clonotype itself: A much larger clone sits a single nucleotide away, making a read error possible. The chain recombines TRBV5-4 with TRBJ1-1, with D perhaps matching TRBD1 (6 bases). This CDR3 contains 13 residues. The V end was cut by 1 base, the J end by 5 bases, with 9 bases between. Germline V CDR1 and CDR2: SGHNT, YYREEE (reference sequence). Here the CDR3 reads CASSLTGKTEAFF. As DNA, the CDR3 is TGTGCCAGCAGCTTGACAGGGAAAACTGAAGCTTTCTTT.

This chain joins TRBV6-2 or TRBV6-3 and TRBJ2-7; 8 nucleotides match TRBD2. The CDR3 extends over 14 amino acids. Germline CDR1 reads MNHEY; CDR2 reads SVGEGT. The V gene end was trimmed by 5 bases and the J gene end by 6 bases; junction bases not matched to a gene: 9. In nucleotides, the CDR3 is TGTGCCAGCAGTAAACCGGGACTAGGAGGCGAGCAGTACGTC. Its protein is CASSKPGLGGEQYV.

The chain combines TRBV20-1 with TRBJ1-2, with 11 positions matching TRBD1. This CDR3 has 15 amino acids. Germline-derived CDR1 and CDR2 are DFQATT and SNEGSKA (reference sequence). The V gene end was trimmed by 6 bases and the J gene end by 7 bases; junction bases not matched to a gene: 13. This chain's CDR3 is CSASNRTGGVSGYTF. The CDR3 bases are TGCAGTGCCTCAAATAGGACAGGGGGCGTAAGTGGCTACACCTTC.